One and the same sample provided the 29 T cell receptor beta chains below, sequenced in a study of T cells after yellow fever vaccination. Each CDR3 protein is one row after TCRdb ran MiXCR on the 5' RACE reads. The sample consists of about 330,000 distinct CDR3 sequences, roughly 8.6% of them appearing once. Sequenced material: PBMCs, taken roughly 45 days after the first yellow fever vaccination. These receptors originate from a man between 18 and 35 years old who received the YFV17D yellow fever vaccine.

This clonotype was observed a handful of times. The rearrangement uses TRBV4-3 and TRBJ1-2; D is uncertain. Germline V gene data show CDR1 as LGHNA and CDR2 as YSLEER. This CDR3 region has 14 residues. The V and J ends lost 4 bases and 8 bases respectively, with 17 bases between them. This CDR3 is CASSPGERGRGYTF. CDR3 nucleotide sequence: TGCGCCAGCAGCCCTGGAGAACGGGGAAGGGGCTACACCTTC.

This clonotype was seen a handful of times. This chain links TRBV12-3 or TRBV12-4 with TRBJ1-2; D is possibly TRBD1 (6 bases). V shed 4 bases and J shed 0 bases, with 12 bases lying between them. There are 15 residues in the CDR3. The CDR3 DNA is TGTGCCAGCAGTTCGCGAGGGGGGGCTAACTATGGCTACACCTTC. This gives the protein CASSSRGGANYGYTF.

This clonotype has only a few counts. The chain is built from TRBV4-2 and TRBJ2-1; tentatively, D is TRBD2 (6 bases). The V end lost 0 bases, the J end lost 6 bases, and 12 bases lay between the germline ends. Germline V gene sequence: CDR1 LGHNA, CDR2 YNFKEQ. The CDR3 length is 15 residues. The CDR3 sequence is CASSQDQLAGNEQFF. The CDR3 DNA reads as TGTGCCAGCAGCCAAGATCAACTAGCTGGCAATGAGCAGTTCTTC.

The chain carries TRBV7-2 and TRBJ1-5; D is uncertain. Germline CDR1 reads SGHTA; CDR2 reads FQGNSA. The CDR3 totals 15 residues. V lost 5 bases and J lost 2, with 13 bases in between. CDR3: CASSMRGWGNQPQHF. CDR3 sequence (DNA): TGTGCCAGCAGCATGAGAGGGTGGGGCAATCAGCCCCAGCATTTT.

The chain is built from TRBV20-1 and TRBJ1-1; possible D gene TRBD1, 6 bases. V lost 5 bases and J 3 bases, leaving 13 bases between the germline ends. Germline loops: CDR1 DFQATT, CDR2 SNEGSKA (reference sequence). CDR3 size: 13 residues. CDR3 sequence: CSARRGGDTEAFF. The CDR3 DNA is TGCAGTGCTCGAAGAGGGGGGGACACTGAAGCTTTCTTT.

The DNA for the CDR3 is TGTGCCAGCAGCTCGACAGGGTATTCTAGCGAGCAGTACTTC. This gives the protein CASSSTGYSSEQYF. V is TRBV7-8 and J is TRBJ2-7, with 7 positions matching TRBD1. The CDR3 has 14 residues. Germline V gene data show CDR1 as SGHVS and CDR2 as FQNEAQ. V trimming: 4 bases; J trimming: 6 bases; junction bases outside the gene matches: 9.

The V call is TRBV7-2, the J call TRBJ2-5; 8 nucleotides line up with TRBD2. Germline V gives CDR1 SGHTA, CDR2 FQGNSA. V shed 2 bases, J shed 5 bases, and the junction held 4 bases outside the gene matches. The CDR3 runs 14 residues. This CDR3 is CASSLTGGPETQYF. CDR3 sequence (DNA): TGTGCCAGCAGCTTAACGGGGGGGCCGGAGACCCAGTACTTC.

The chain has TRBV20-1 and TRBJ1-2, with D possibly matching TRBD1 (6 bases). The V gene lost 3 bases and the J gene lost 4 bases, with 12 bases spanning the gap. The CDR3 spans 13 residues. Germline CDR1 is DFQATT and CDR2 is SNEGSKA (reference sequence). This CDR3 is CSARRGGLYGYTF. For the CDR3, the DNA is TGCAGTGCTAGGAGGGGGGGCCTCTATGGCTACACCTTC.

This clonotype was observed a few times. This sequence joins TRBV6-2 or TRBV6-3 and TRBJ2-3, with D unclear. The CDR3 has 12 residues. V shed 5 bases and J shed 5 bases, with 8 bases lying between them. Germline V gene lookup returns CDR1 MNHEY and CDR2 SVGEGT. CDR3 loop: CASSRSRDTQYF. CDR3 sequence (DNA): TGTGCCAGCAGTCGAAGTAGAGATACGCAGTATTTT.

The sample holds a few counts of this clonotype. The V call is TRBV6-2 or TRBV6-3, the J call TRBJ2-5; 9 nucleotides line up with TRBD2. Germline V gives CDR1 MNHEY, CDR2 SVGEGT. The CDR3 has 22 residues. V lost 5 bases, J lost 2 bases, and 27 bases stayed unmatched. CDR3 loop: CASSNRNEGWLAGRGGQETQYF. CDR3 sequence (DNA): TGTGCCAGCAGTAACAGGAATGAGGGCTGGCTAGCGGGGCGAGGAGGACAAGAGACCCAGTACTTC.

This clonotype was recorded many times. The gene calls are TRBV2 and TRBJ2-3; D gene ambiguous. The V gene lost 8 bases and the J gene lost 0 bases, with 12 bases spanning the gap. The CDR3 is 14 amino acids. Germline V lookup: CDR1 SNHLY, CDR2 FYNNEI. CDR3: CASRIPSSTDTQYF. The CDR3 DNA is TGTGCCAGCCGAATTCCCTCTAGCACAGATACGCAGTATTTT.

In its sample, this clonotype was seen a few times. V usage is TRBV5-4 and J usage is TRBJ2-5, with TRBD1 identical over 10 bases. The V segment lost 4 bases and the J segment 3 bases; nucleotides outside the gene matches: 9. Germline V gives CDR1 SGHNT, CDR2 YYREEE (reference sequence). There are 16 residues in the CDR3. CDR3: CASSPPPGQGKETQYF. The CDR3, as DNA: TGTGCCAGCAGCCCCCCGCCGGGACAGGGGAAAGAGACCCAGTACTTC.

This clonotype turned up a few times. The chain joins TRBV28 to TRBJ1-2; the D is unclear. From germline, CDR1 is MDHEN and CDR2 SYDVKM. Trimming stripped 5 bases from V and 2 bases from J, with 12 bases between. The CDR3 is 14 residues long. The CDR3 DNA is TGTGCCAGCAGTCAATCGACGGGAAACTATGGCTACACCTTC. This gives the protein CASSQSTGNYGYTF.

The rearrangement links TRBV6-5 to TRBJ2-1; 10 bases are shared with TRBD2. The V gene's germline CDR1 is MNHEY and CDR2 SVGAGI. V was clipped by 0 bases and J by 9 bases; unmatched bases: 5. The CDR3 totals 15 residues. CDR3 region: CASSYSTGTSVEQFF. The CDR3 nucleotides read TGTGCCAGCAGTTACTCGACCGGGACTAGCGTTGAGCAGTTCTTC.

This clonotype appeared many times. This chain joins TRBV20-1 and TRBJ2-3; 7 bases fit TRBD1. CDR1 DFQATT and CDR2 SNEGSKA come from the germline V gene (reference sequence). The CDR3 length is 13 residues. Trimming took 1 base from V and 6 from J; bases not matched to a gene: 4. The CDR3 is CSARVGGKDTQYF. CDR3 nucleotide sequence: TGCAGTGCTAGAGTAGGGGGCAAGGATACGCAGTATTTT.

The chain joins TRBV12-3 or TRBV12-4 to TRBJ1-5, with a possible D match to TRBD1 (6 bases). The length of the CDR3 is 16 residues. V gave up 7 bases and J gave up 6 bases, with 22 bases separating them. The CDR3 reads CASNSNNNRAGQPQHF. The CDR3 coding sequence is TGTGCCAGCAATTCCAATAATAACAGGGCGGGTCAGCCCCAGCATTTT.

The chain recombines TRBV3-1 with TRBJ2-1; no clear D gene. CDR1 and CDR2 (germline): LGHDT, YNNKEL (reference sequence). The CDR3 is made up of 13 amino acids. Deletions cut 1 base from V and 9 bases from J, with 10 bases between. The CDR3 sequence is CASSQVRSSEQFF. In DNA form, the CDR3 reads TGTGCCAGCAGCCAAGTTAGGTCAAGTGAGCAGTTCTTC.

V gene TRBV4-3 combines with J gene TRBJ2-5; 9 nucleotides line up with TRBD2. V shed 3 bases and J 5 bases; nucleotides not matched to a gene: 4. CDR1 and CDR2 (germline): LGHNA, YSLEER. This CDR3 is built from 14 residues. CDR3 DNA: TGCGCCAGCAGCCAGCGCGGGGGGGCGGAGACCCAGTACTTC. This sequence encodes CASSQRGGAETQYF.

This clonotype appeared a few times. V usage is TRBV9 and J usage is TRBJ1-1, with 7 bases fitting TRBD1. V shed 0 bases, J shed 6 bases, and the junction held 2 bases outside the gene matches. CDR1 is SGDLS, CDR2 YYNGEE, per germline. This CDR3 contains 13 residues. The CDR3 DNA reads TGTGCCAGCAGCGTAGGGACAGGCCCTGAAGCTTTCTTT. Translating it yields CASSVGTGPEAFF.

This rearrangement joins TRBV5-1 to TRBJ2-1; 7 positions match TRBD1. This CDR3 has 17 residues. Germline values: CDR1 SGHRS, CDR2 YFSETQ. V lost 0 bases, J lost 3 bases, and 9 bases stayed unmatched. DNA of the CDR3: TGCGCCAGCAGCTTGGCGGGTAGGCGACAGGGCTACAATGAGCAGTTCTTC. Residues: CASSLAGRRQGYNEQFF.

This clonotype was detected a few times. The V gene is TRBV5-1, the J gene TRBJ1-1; D is uncertain. In germline, CDR1 is SGHRS, CDR2 YFSETQ. The CDR3 consists of 13 residues. Trimming cost V 0 bases and J 5 bases, with 8 bases left between them. The CDR3: CASSLVYGTEAFF. CDR3 coding DNA: TGCGCCAGCAGCTTGGTGTACGGGACTGAAGCTTTCTTT.

This clonotype has a handful of counts. This chain's CDR3 is CASSLVWTSDTQYF. CDR3 nucleotide sequence: TGTGCCAGCAGTTTGGTATGGACCTCAGATACGCAGTATTTT. The genes are TRBV28 and TRBJ2-3; D remains unclear. The CDR3 sequence is 14 residues long. Per germline, CDR1 MDHEN and CDR2 SYDVKM. Trimming removed 3 bases from V and 4 bases from J, with 11 bases in between.

The genes are TRBV3-1 and TRBJ1-2; D not certain. Germline V gene data show CDR1 as LGHDT and CDR2 as YNNKEL (reference sequence). Trimming stripped 4 bases from V and 4 bases from J, with 16 bases between. The CDR3 totals 15 residues. Here the CDR3 DNA reads TGTGCCAGCAGCCCCCCGTGGGCAGATTCCTATGGCTACACCTTC. Protein: CASSPPWADSYGYTF.

This clonotype was counted many times. The chain employs TRBV12-3 or TRBV12-4 and TRBJ2-1; 8 bases are a match to TRBD2. The V gene end was trimmed by 5 bases and the J gene end by 4 bases; junction bases not matched to a gene: 4. The length of the CDR3 is 14 residues. CDR3: CASSPGTRYNEQFF. The CDR3 coding sequence is TGTGCCAGCAGTCCTGGGACTAGGTACAATGAGCAGTTCTTC.

This clonotype was picked up many times. This chain connects TRBV11-2 to TRBJ2-1; D tentatively fits TRBD1 or TRBD2 (5 bases each). V shed 5 bases and J shed 2 bases, with 13 bases lying between them. This CDR3 has 15 residues. Looked up from germline, CDR1 is SGHAT and CDR2 is FQNNGV. The CDR3 DNA reads as TGTGCCAGCAGCGACTATGGGGGTACCTACAATGAGCAGTTCTTC. This encodes CASSDYGGTYNEQFF.

The rearrangement links TRBV7-9 to TRBJ2-3, with TRBD2 matching over 8 bases. The CDR3 spans 15 residues. Trimming cost V 3 bases and J 9 bases; bases outside gene matches: 11. Germline V CDR1 and CDR2: SEHNR, FQNEAQ (reference sequence). The CDR3 sequence is CASSLRGLEGATQYF. CDR3 in DNA: TGTGCCAGCAGCTTGAGGGGACTAGAAGGTGCGACGCAGTATTTT.

This clonotype was seen a handful of times. The chain couples TRBV2 to TRBJ2-5; D uncertain. From germline, CDR1 is SNHLY and CDR2 FYNNEI. With 1 base removed from V and 5 bases from J, the gap between germline ends came to 11 bases. This CDR3 contains 14 residues. The CDR3 DNA reads as TGTGCCAGCAGTGAAGTATGGGTTCTTGAGACCCAGTACTTC. Its translation is CASSEVWVLETQYF.

This clonotype came up a few times. V usage is TRBV30 and J usage is TRBJ1-3, with D possibly matching TRBD1 (5 bases). The CDR3 totals 16 residues. Per germline, CDR1 GTSNPN and CDR2 SVGIG (reference sequence). The V gene lost 2 bases and the J gene lost 0 bases, with 14 bases spanning the gap. CDR3 bases: TGTGCCTGGAGTAAGAATCCGGGACTCTCTGGAAACACCATATATTTT. This encodes CAWSKNPGLSGNTIYF.

This clonotype was counted between two and nine times. The chain couples TRBV6-1 to TRBJ1-2; 7 bases line up with TRBD1. The CDR3 spans 15 residues. Unmatched junction bases numbered 15, after V lost 8 bases and J lost 6 bases. The germline V gene has CDR1 MNHNS and CDR2 SASEGT. In nucleotides, the CDR3 is TGTGCCAGCCTTTCCCGGGACAGATATTTTCATGGCTACACCTTC. Its translation: CASLSRDRYFHGYTF.